This is a list of T cell receptor beta chains from one sample in a study of CD8+ T cells in alopecia areata. The repertoire was sequenced with immunoSEQ multiplex PCR; TCRdb's copy has only in-frame clones and lacks some. The sample yields 200,000 to 250,000 clones, more than 45% seen once. The sample consisted of CD4+ T cells sorted from blood, taken at week 4, from a patient treated with tofacitinib. The receptors were gathered from a human donor with alopecia areata. Each CDR3 is given with its conserved first and last residue. Fields, in order: D gene, clone size, V gene, CDR3 length, J gene, CDR3 protein, CDR3 DNA. A D gene is named only where the DNA matches it firmly. The size of a clone is reported for some rows only, either as once, few or many, or as a class for expanded clones.

>-|-|TRBV7-3|10|TRBJ2-1
CASSQLAQFF
TGTGCCAGCAGTCAGCTGGCGCAGTTCTTC
>TRBD1|-|TRBV29-1|17|TRBJ1-3
CSVLQGSRFNSGNTIYF
TGCAGCGTCCTACAGGGGTCCAGATTTAACTCTGGAAACACCATATATTTT
>-|-|TRBV9|16|TRBJ1-1
CASSPGGGDRATEAFF
TGTGCCAGCAGCCCAGGTGGGGGGGATCGTGCGACTGAAGCTTTCTTT
>TRBD1|-|TRBV2|16|TRBJ2-1
CASSEGGQGAAKEQFF
TGTGCCAGCAGTGAAGGCGGACAGGGGGCTGCTAAAGAGCAGTTCTTC
>-|-|TRBV9|14|TRBJ1-2
CASSVDTEGYGYTF
TGTGCCAGCAGCGTCGACACTGAGGGCTATGGCTACACCTTC
>-|-|TRBV5-1|13|TRBJ2-7
CASSSQVNYEQYF
TGCGCCAGCAGCTCACAGGTCAACTACGAGCAGTACTTC
>-|-|TRBV29-1|11|TRBJ1-1
CSAEVGAKAFF
TGCAGCGCCGAGGTGGGAGCGAAAGCTTTCTTT
>TRBD1|-|TRBV5-1|14|TRBJ1-4
CASTPGQPNEKLFF
TGCGCCAGCACCCCGGGACAGCCGAATGAAAAACTGTTTTTT
>-|-|TRBV18|11|TRBJ1-1
CASSPERKAFF
TGTGCCAGCTCACCAGAACGCAAAGCTTTCTTT
>TRBD1|-|TRBV5-1|16|TRBJ2-3
CASSLGGGQGTDTQYF
TGCGCCAGCAGCTTGGGCGGTGGACAGGGAACAGATACGCAGTATTTT
>-|-|TRBV5-1|15|TRBJ2-2
CASSPTGRLAGELFF
TGCGCCAGCAGCCCGACAGGTCGGTTAGCCGGGGAGCTGTTTTTT
>-|-|TRBV29-1|12|TRBJ1-2
CSVEGGGYGYTF
TGCAGCGTTGAAGGGGGTGGCTATGGCTACACCTTC
>-|-|TRBV7-9|13|TRBJ2-2
CASSLKGTGELFF
TGTGCCAGCAGCTTAAAGGGCACCGGGGAGCTGTTTTTT
>-|-|TRBV29-1|14|TRBJ2-2
CSVEQGSNTGELFF
TGCAGCGTCGAGCAGGGGTCGAATACCGGGGAGCTGTTTTTT
>-|-|TRBV30|15|TRBJ1-1
CAWSAGGSRNTEAFF
TGTGCCTGGAGTGCCGGGGGGTCCAGGAACACTGAAGCTTTCTTT
>TRBD1|-|TRBV6-5|14|TRBJ2-7
CASSLGQGAREQYF
TGTGCCAGCAGTTTGGGACAGGGGGCGCGGGAGCAGTACTTC
>-|-|TRBV5-7|13|TRBJ1-6
CASSLAEGSPLHF
TGTGCCAGCAGCTTGGCCGAGGGTTCACCCCTCCACTTT
>-|-|TRBV29-1|13|TRBJ2-7
CSVEARDSYEQYF
TGCAGCGTTGAAGCACGGGACTCCTACGAGCAGTACTTC
>-|-|TRBV30|14|TRBJ1-2
CAWRPRDPFYGYTF
TGTGCCTGGAGGCCCCGGGACCCCTTTTATGGCTACACCTTC
>TRBD1|medium-sized|TRBV6-5|14|TRBJ2-5
CASTSSGGRETQYF
TGTGCCAGCACATCATCAGGGGGTCGGGAGACCCAGTACTTC
>-|-|TRBV11-3|13|TRBJ2-7
CASSLGGSAEQYF
TGTGCCAGCAGCTTAGGAGGGTCAGCCGAGCAGTACTTC
>-|few|TRBV11-3|12|TRBJ2-2
CASSSSAGELFF
TGTGCCAGCAGCTCTAGCGCCGGGGAGCTGTTTTTT
>-|once|TRBV7-3|13|TRBJ2-5
CASSLRGRETQYF
TGTGCCAGCAGCTTACGAGGACGAGAGACCCAGTACTTC
>-|-|TRBV5-6|12|TRBJ2-7
CASSLKGYEQYF
TGTGCCAGCAGCTTGAAGGGGTACGAGCAGTACTTC
>-|few|TRBV7-2|16|TRBJ2-7
CASSSTRGTQIYEQYF
TGTGCCAGCAGCTCCACCCGGGGCACACAAATCTACGAGCAGTACTTC
>TRBD1|-|TRBV2|15|TRBJ2-4
CASSGDRGRGNIQYF
TGTGCCAGCAGTGGAGACAGGGGGCGCGGGAACATTCAGTACTTC
>TRBD1|-|TRBV4-1|15|TRBJ1-2
CASSDSQGGIYGYTF
TGCGCCAGCAGCGATAGTCAGGGGGGGATCTATGGCTACACCTTC
>-|-|TRBV6-5|14|TRBJ2-7
CASGPGGAGYEQYF
TGTGCCAGCGGCCCGGGGGGCGCCGGCTACGAGCAGTACTTC
>-|many|TRBV4-1|14|TRBJ1-1
CASSSPTSRTEAFF
TGCGCCAGCAGCTCCCCGACATCTCGAACTGAAGCTTTCTTT
>TRBD1|-|TRBV6-5|14|TRBJ2-3
CASSYQGETDTQYF
TGTGCCAGCAGTTACCAGGGGGAGACAGATACGCAGTATTTT
>-|-|TRBV30|15|TRBJ1-1
CAWNSRGGSNTEAFF
TGTGCCTGGAACTCACGGGGGGGTTCGAACACTGAAGCTTTCTTT
>-|-|TRBV28|17|TRBJ2-6
CASSLSTGKAGANVLTF
TGTGCCAGCAGTTTATCCACAGGGAAAGCTGGGGCCAACGTCCTGACTTTC
>-|-|TRBV11-2|15|TRBJ1-1
CASSLTQGGFTEAFF
TGTGCCAGCAGCCTAACCCAAGGGGGGTTCACTGAAGCTTTCTTT
>TRBD2|few|TRBV10-3|13|TRBJ2-1
CAIGLAGQNEQFF
TGTGCCATCGGTCTAGCGGGGCAAAATGAGCAGTTCTTC
>-|-|TRBV7-2|17|TRBJ1-6
CASSLPGGRKRNSPLHF
TGTGCCAGCAGCCTCCCCGGGGGGCGAAAGCGTAATTCACCCCTCCACTTT
>TRBD2|-|TRBV4-3|19|TRBJ2-3
CASSQAGLAGSSSTDTQYF
TGCGCCAGCAGCCAAGCCGGACTAGCGGGGTCCTCTAGCACAGATACGCAGTATTTT
>-|few|TRBV7-2|16|TRBJ2-3
CASSLRGAFSTDTQYF
TGTGCCAGCAGCTTAAGGGGGGCTTTTAGCACAGATACGCAGTATTTT
>-|-|TRBV19|16|TRBJ2-6
CASSIAASAGANVLTF
TGTGCCAGTAGTATCGCTGCCTCGGCCGGGGCCAACGTCCTGACTTTC
>-|-|TRBV7-2|14|TRBJ1-6
CASSSRSSGSPLHF
TGTGCCAGCAGCTCAAGGTCTTCTGGCTCACCCCTCCACTTT
>-|-|TRBV18|15|TRBJ1-2
CASSPGEVANYGYTF
TGTGCCAGCTCACCGGGAGAGGTCGCGAACTATGGCTACACCTTC
>TRBD1|-|TRBV5-4|18|TRBJ2-1
CASSSSGTGGPGYNEQFF
TGTGCCAGCAGCTCCTCCGGGACAGGGGGCCCTGGTTACAATGAGCAGTTCTTC
>TRBD2|few|TRBV19|16|TRBJ2-3
CASSPLAGFSTDTQYF
TGTGCCAGTAGTCCCCTAGCGGGGTTCAGCACAGATACGCAGTATTTT
>TRBD1|many|TRBV6-5|13|TRBJ1-1
CATRQGQHTEAFF
TGTGCCACCCGACAGGGGCAACACACTGAAGCTTTCTTT
>-|once|TRBV30|12|TRBJ1-2
CAWIQGTYGYTF
TGTGCCTGGATTCAGGGAACATATGGCTACACCTTC
>TRBD1|-|TRBV4-2|14|TRBJ1-4
CASSGTGDNEKLFF
TGTGCCAGCAGCGGGACAGGAGACAATGAAAAACTGTTTTTT